This TCR beta chain was captured by sequencing in a study of shared clonotypes between healthy human individuals. Study results and limitations: Few donors limited the genetic and exposure-history diversity represented. Larger richness was generally estimated for naive than memory subsets.

The data were produced by immunoSEQ multiplex PCR, yet TCRdb's version contains in-frame clones alone and is incomplete. This table has roughly 2.2 million clones, 80% to 95% appearing once. As for this clone: Its antigen remains unidentified.

The CDR3 is made up of 16 amino acids. Germline loops: CDR1 SGDLS, CDR2 YYNGEE. The V end was cut by 0 bases, the J end by 5 bases, with 17 bases between. The TCR originated in a man younger than 30 in good health. Some clones in this sample may be carry-over from other donors' samples. Sequencing was done on a sample of naive CD4+ T cells from PBMCs. As for subset: CD45RA+ positively selected. This rearrangement joins TRBV9 to TRBJ1-2, with a weak D call TRBD1 (5 bases). DNA for the CDR3: TGTGCCAGCAGCGTAGCGAGGACACCCGAGGAGTATGGCTACACCTTC. Its protein product is CASSVARTPEEYGYTF.